This T cell receptor (beta chain) was captured in a study of T cell repertoires in cytomegalovirus infection. For this clonotype: Its cognate antigen is unknown.

TCRdb processed the reads anew with MiXCR; each CDR3 protein has one entry. Here the sample spans about 900,000 distinct CDR3 sequences, 30% to 40% being singletons. The TCR originated in a human donor in good health (CMV status not recorded). Some clones in this sample may be carry-over from other donors' samples. The sample in question was cultured CD8+ T cells from PBMCs, obtained from culture after CMV antigen stimulation.

The CDR3: CASSFGQGPNEQFF. The CDR3 DNA reads as TGTGCCAGCAGTTTCGGACAGGGGCCTAATGAGCAGTTCTTC. The J gene is TRBJ2-1, the V gene TRBV27, with 9 bases identical to TRBD1. Germline V gene lookup returns CDR1 MNHEY and CDR2 SMNVEV (reference sequence). V gave up 3 bases and J gave up 7 bases; unmatched junction bases: 4. CDR3 length equals 14 residues.